This T cell receptor (beta chain) was captured in a study of T cells in Graves' hyperthyroidism and ophthalmopathy. Study-wide results and caveats: Model output signaled ophthalmopathy a median roughly 6 months ahead of onset.

Patients with uncontrolled infections, other autoimmune diseases, pregnancy or lactation were excluded. Used for diagnoses were clinical symptoms, serum thyroxine and TRAb, thyroid ultrasound and orbital computed tomography. Each 10 ml fresh peripheral blood draw supplied the PBMCs. This clonotype was counted at least ten times. The antigen is not known. RNA transcripts yielded amplified TCR beta CDR3 regions. Carried out on the TCR CDR3, a first-round RT-PCR used the HTBI primer set. TCRdb re-called the multiplex PCR reads through MiXCR, storing one row per CDR3 protein. The data contain 350,000 or so distinct CDR3 sequences, about a sixth of them seen just once; the ten biggest clones take up around 35%. Between the trimmed V and J ends, which lost 6 bases and 4 bases, there was a span of 18 bases. The CDR3 is made up of 15 amino acids. Germline lookup yields CDR1 MNHEY and CDR2 SVGEGT.

This sequence joins TRBV6-2 or TRBV6-3 and TRBJ1-1; D is perhaps TRBD1 (6 bases). Material for sequencing was blood. This sequence originates from a woman in her twenties or thirties with Graves' hyperthyroidism that later progressed to Graves' ophthalmopathy. The CDR3 coding sequence is TGTGCCAGCAGGGGAACAGGGCTCGGGCGCACTGAAGCTTTCTTT. Protein product: CASRGTGLGRTEAFF.